This T cell receptor beta chain came from a study of identical twins. There are 16 residues in the CDR3. The V end was cut by 6 bases, the J end by 2 bases, with 19 bases between. Germline CDR1 and CDR2: MGHDK and SYGVNS. TCRdb ran MiXCR on the 5' RACE reads and lists one entry per CDR3 protein. The table has about 1.7 million distinct CDR3 sequences, under 35% seen once. The receptor was derived from a newborn girl in good health. This chain connects TRBV25-1 to TRBJ1-1; maybe TRBD1 (6 bases). Material for sequencing was cord blood. The CDR3 DNA sequence: TGTGCCAGCAGAGGTTCGCAGGGGCATGATAACACTGAAGCTTTCTTT. This gives the protein CASRGSQGHDNTEAFF.